The 6 T cell receptor beta chains presented below share a single source sample, sequenced in a study of long-term antiretroviral therapy in people with HIV. The assay, immunoSEQ v3.0, was run at survey level. Some clones are missing from TCRdb's copy, which holds only in-frame ones; the method was immunoSEQ multiplex PCR. Of 30,000 to 35,000 clones in the sample, around 85% are singletons; the top ten hold 3% to 4%. The sample was unsorted PBMCs, taken 0.8 years before starting antiretroviral therapy. These receptors were collected from a man younger than 35 with HIV.

The V and J genes are TRBV6-5 and TRBJ1-1, with 7 bases lining up with TRBD1. The CDR3 loop spans 14 amino acids. The trim removed 3 bases at V and 3 bases at J, leaving 4 bases unmatched. The germline V gene encodes CDR1 MNHEY and CDR2 SVGAGI. CDR3 nucleotides: TGTGCCAGCAGTTATGCGCAGGGGGACACTGAAGCTTTCTTT. This encodes CASSYAQGDTEAFF.

The chain employs TRBV5-6 and TRBJ1-3; 7 bases line up with TRBD1. Germline-derived CDR1 and CDR2 are SGHDT and YYEEEE. The V segment lost 4 bases and the J segment 10 bases; nucleotides outside the gene matches: 11. This CDR3 is built from 14 residues. In nucleotides, the CDR3 is TGTGCCAGCAGCCCGAGGGGGCCCGTGGGGACCATATATTTT. Amino acid sequence: CASSPRGPVGTIYF. The full variable domain, rest sourced from reference TRBV5-6 and TRBJ1-3, is DAGVTQSPTHLIKTRGQQVTLRCSPKSGHDTVSWYQQALGQGPQFIFQYYEEEERQRGNFPDRFSGHQFPNYSSELNVNALLLGDSALYLCASSPRGPVGTIYFGEGSWLTVV.

V usage is TRBV5-4 and J usage is TRBJ1-1; D is possibly TRBD1 (6 bases). The CDR3 sequence is 14 residues long. V lost 0 bases to trimming and J lost 1 base, with 7 bases between them. The germline V gene encodes CDR1 SGHNT and CDR2 YYREEE (reference sequence). CDR3 protein: CASSLEQGNTEAFF. As DNA, the CDR3 is TGTGCCAGCAGCTTGGAACAGGGGAACACTGAAGCTTTCTTT.

The chain carries TRBV7-3 and TRBJ2-2; D is perhaps TRBD1 (6 bases). The CDR3 is 13 amino acids. Germline lookup yields CDR1 SGHTA and CDR2 FQGTGA. V lost 3 bases to trimming and J lost 7 bases, with 9 bases between them. Written as DNA, the CDR3 is TGTGCCAGCAGCTTTGGGGGCGACGGGGAGCTGTTTTTT. Protein: CASSFGGDGELFF.

This clone was observed a handful of times. The chain uses TRBV7-3 and TRBJ2-1; 10 bases map to TRBD2. Trimming at V came to 5 bases and at J to 7 bases, leaving 8 bases not matched to a gene. The CDR3 totals 15 residues. Germline lookup yields CDR1 SGHTA and CDR2 FQGTGA. This CDR3 reads CASSPQAGGPNEQFF. As DNA, the CDR3 is TGTGCCAGCAGCCCACAAGCGGGGGGGCCGAATGAGCAGTTCTTC.

This clone appeared once. The rearrangement uses TRBV11-3 and TRBJ1-4; tentatively, D is TRBD1 (6 bases). Looked up from germline, CDR1 is SGHNT and CDR2 is YENEEA. The CDR3 has 15 residues. V was cut by 5 bases and J by 7 bases, with 17 bases left in between. CDR3 sequence reads: CASSLAGGGGEKLFF. The CDR3 region has the DNA TGTGCCAGCAGCCTTGCCGGGGGGGGCGGTGAAAAACTGTTTTTT.